This TCR beta chain was retrieved from a study of T cells after yellow fever vaccination. Per germline, CDR1 GTSNPN and CDR2 SVGIG (reference sequence). The V and J ends lost 2 bases and 3 bases respectively, with 5 bases between them. This CDR3 has 11 amino acids. Using its own MiXCR run on the 5' RACE reads, TCRdb lists one record per CDR3 protein. The data hold 65,000 to 90,000 distinct CDR3 sequences, with about an eighth observed a single time. The sequence was collected from a man in his late teens or twenties who received the YFV17D yellow fever vaccine. Sequences were derived from CD8+ T cells not binding an NS4B(214-222) dextramer, sorted from PBMCs, sampled approximately 22 days after the first yellow fever vaccination. This sequence joins TRBV30 and TRBJ2-7, with D hard to call. CDR3 protein: CAWSSIYEQYF. The CDR3 bases are TGTGCCTGGAGTTCCATCTACGAGCAGTACTTC.